This TCR beta chain was sequenced for a study of cytomegalovirus exposure and HLA in healthy donors. General study results and limits: Owing to their indistinguishability, certain V segments, notably TRBV6-2 and TRBV6-3, were excluded. 164 TCR beta chains were listed as cytomegalovirus-associated. Later analysis found that TCR beta chains associated with HLA were more clonally expanded than other, equally common chains.

PCR involved 60 Vbeta and 13 Jbeta primers. Per the original methods: As a later analysis found, there were 78 million or so unique TCR beta chains, of which about 10 million were shared. Using immunoSEQ multiplex PCR, the repertoire was profiled, and TCRdb retains in-frame clones only, with some absent. That table gives V, J and clone size, and the DNA gave D and trimming. The sample gives roughly 190,000 clones, 70% to 75% of which show up once; over 4% is in the top ten. Concerning this clone: Its matching antigen is unknown.

The CDR3 runs 16 residues. Germline V gene sequence: CDR1 SNHLY, CDR2 FYNNEI. The V segment lost 3 bases and the J segment 2 bases; nucleotides outside the gene matches: 4. This receptor was identified in a man in his thirties or forties in good health and CMV-seropositive. This chain joins TRBV2 and TRBJ1-6; 7 nucleotides align to TRBD1. The sequenced sample was PBMCs. For the CDR3, the DNA is TGTGCCAGCAGTGAGACAGGGTTGGCCTATAATTCACCCCTCCACTTT. Translated, it gives CASSETGLAYNSPLHF.